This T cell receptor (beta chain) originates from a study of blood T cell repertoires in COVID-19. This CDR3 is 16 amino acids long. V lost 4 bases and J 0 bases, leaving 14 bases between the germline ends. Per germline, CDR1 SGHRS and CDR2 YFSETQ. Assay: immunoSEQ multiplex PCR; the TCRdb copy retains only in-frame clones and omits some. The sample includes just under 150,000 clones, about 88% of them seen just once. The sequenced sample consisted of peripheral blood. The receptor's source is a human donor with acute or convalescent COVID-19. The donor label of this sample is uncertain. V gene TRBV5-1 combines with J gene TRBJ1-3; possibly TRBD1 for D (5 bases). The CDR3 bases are TGCGCCAGCAGCGTATCAGGGCCCAGCTCTGGAAACACCATATATTTT. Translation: CASSVSGPSSGNTIYF.